The entry below describes one TCR beta chain. Its antigen is as yet unknown. This sample's time point: blood 4 weeks post-SBRT, at nephrectomy. Treatment in this sample: 15 Gy SBRT to primary tumor, nephrectomy 4 weeks later. Nephrectomy followed 15 Gy stereotactic body radiation by 4 weeks. Radiation-treated patients gave blood at baseline, week 2 and week 4. The CDR3 covers 10 residues. Germline CDR1 and CDR2: MNHNS and SASEGT. V lost 5 bases to trimming and J lost 4 bases, with 2 bases between them. The data originate from a study of radiation and T cells in renal cell carcinoma. The study, taken as a whole, reports: In blood, top tumor clones expanded by 2 weeks, shrinking by 4. No pretreatment tumor biopsies were available for baseline clonotypes.

Assay: immunoSEQ multiplex PCR; the TCRdb copy retains only in-frame clones and omits some. The top ten clones hold approximately 8.6% of a sample with approximately 92,000 clones, around four fifths of them seen once. The source material was blood, sampled from a patient whose treatment included radiotherapy and nephrectomy. The source is a man in his fifties with renal cell carcinoma. The rearrangement uses TRBV6-1 and TRBJ1-2; D gene uncertain. In DNA, the CDR3 is TGTGCCAGCAGTAGCTATGGCTACACCTTC. It codes for CASSSYGYTF.